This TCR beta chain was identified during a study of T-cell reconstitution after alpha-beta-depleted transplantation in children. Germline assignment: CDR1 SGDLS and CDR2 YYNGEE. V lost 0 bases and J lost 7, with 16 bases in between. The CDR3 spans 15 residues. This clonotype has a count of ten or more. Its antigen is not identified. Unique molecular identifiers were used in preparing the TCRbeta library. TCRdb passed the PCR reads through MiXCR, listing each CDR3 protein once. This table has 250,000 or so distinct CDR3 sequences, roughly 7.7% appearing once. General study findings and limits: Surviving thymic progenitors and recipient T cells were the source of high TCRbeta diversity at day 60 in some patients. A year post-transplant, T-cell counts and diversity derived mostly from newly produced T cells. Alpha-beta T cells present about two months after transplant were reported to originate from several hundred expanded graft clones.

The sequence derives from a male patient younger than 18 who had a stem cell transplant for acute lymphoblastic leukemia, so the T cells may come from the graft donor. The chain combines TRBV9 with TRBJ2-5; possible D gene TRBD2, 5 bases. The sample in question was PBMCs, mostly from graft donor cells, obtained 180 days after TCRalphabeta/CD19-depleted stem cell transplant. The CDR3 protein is CASSVAGRGGGTQYF. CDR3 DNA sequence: TGTGCCAGCAGCGTAGCGGGTCGGGGTGGAGGGACCCAGTACTTC.